The T cell receptor (beta chain) described here comes from a study of patients and donors after allogeneic stem cell transplantation. TCRdb independently ran MiXCR on the RT-PCR reads; one entry per CDR3 protein. The sample records about a million distinct CDR3 sequences, about a sixth being singletons. There are a few counts of this clonotype. The germline V and J ends were trimmed by 6 bases and 0 bases, with 8 bases remaining between them. The CDR3 has 13 residues. Looked up from germline, CDR1 is SNHLY and CDR2 is FYNNEI. This chain connects TRBV2 to TRBJ1-1; no clear D. The clonotype originates from a human donor who was either an allogeneic HSCT recipient or a stem cell or donor lymphocyte infusion donor (not recorded which). It is not recorded whose cells these are; they may come from a transplant donor. Sequenced: blood, either unsorted or a sorted T cell fraction (not recorded which). The DNA of the CDR3 is TGTGCCAGCAGGGAGGACGTGAACACTGAAGCTTTCTTT. It encodes CASREDVNTEAFF. The variable domain in full, with the rest retrieved from reference TRBV2 and TRBJ1-1, is EPEVTQTPSHQVTQMGQEVILRCVPISNHLYFYWYRQILGQKVEFLVSFYNNEISEKSEIFDDQFSVERPDGSNFTLKIRSTKLEDSAMYFCASREDVNTEAFFGQGTRLTVV.